The 21 T cell receptor beta chains below come from one sample, sequenced in a study of CD8+ T cells in alopecia areata. Sequencing relied on a cDNA template that was reverse transcribed from extracted RNA. TCRdb's table, derived via immunoSEQ multiplex PCR, lists solely in-frame clones and lacks some. The table shows about 140,000 clones, with about 88% occurring only once. Treatment specified: oral pan-JAK inhibitor, 5-10 mg twice daily. Material: CD8+ T cells sorted from blood, obtained at week 4, from a patient treated with tofacitinib. Receptor source: a human donor with alopecia areata.

The chain employs TRBV30 and TRBJ1-1; D is undetermined. Germline loops: CDR1 GTSNPN, CDR2 SVGIG (reference sequence). V was trimmed by 2 bases and J by 1 base, leaving 5 bases between them. This CDR3 region has 12 residues. CDR3 in DNA: TGTGCCTGGAGTAACGGGAACACTGAAGCTTTCTTT. Protein: CAWSNGNTEAFF.

V and J are TRBV9 and TRBJ1-1; D possibly corresponds to TRBD1 (5 bases). Trimming removed 0 bases from V and 4 bases from J, with 10 bases in between. CDR3 length equals 14 residues. Germline CDR1 reads SGDLS; CDR2 reads YYNGEE. This CDR3 is CASSVGEGSTEAFF. CDR3 coding DNA: TGTGCCAGCAGCGTAGGAGAGGGGAGCACTGAAGCTTTCTTT.

This sequence joins TRBV27 and TRBJ2-1; 9 positions match TRBD1. The V gene's germline CDR1 is MNHEY and CDR2 SMNVEV (reference sequence). The V gene end was trimmed by 5 bases and the J gene end by 8 bases; junction bases not matched to a gene: 7. The CDR3 spans 14 residues. The CDR3 coding sequence is TGTGCCAGCAGTCCCCTCGACAGGGGGGATGAGCAGTTCTTC. It yields the protein CASSPLDRGDEQFF.

Here the CDR3 reads CASSRTVDRGKETQYF. The DNA of the CDR3 is TGTGCCAGCAGTCGTACGGTGGACAGGGGGAAAGAGACCCAGTACTTC. The gene calls are TRBV28 and TRBJ2-5, with 10 bases lining up with TRBD1. CDR1 is MDHEN and CDR2 is SYDVKM in the germline V gene. Trimming removed 5 bases from V and 3 bases from J; junction bases left unmatched: 9. The CDR3 spans 16 residues.

The rearrangement joins TRBV30 to TRBJ1-2; possible D gene TRBD1, 6 bases. The CDR3 has 16 residues. Trimming shortened V by 0 bases and J by 2 bases, and 16 bases separated the two germline ends. Germline-derived CDR1 and CDR2 are GTSNPN and SVGIG (reference sequence). The DNA of the CDR3 is TGTGCCTGGAGTGTACTGCACCGACAGGCGAACTATGGCTACACCTTC. This gives the protein CAWSVLHRQANYGYTF.

The rearrangement joins TRBV29-1 to TRBJ2-5; TRBD1 matches 8 bases. Unmatched junction bases numbered 2, after V lost 7 bases and J lost 1 base. CDR3 length: 12 amino acids. The germline gives CDR1 SQVTM, CDR2 ANQGSEA. DNA of the CDR3: TGCAGCGCTGGACAGGGCCAAGAGACCCAGTACTTC. The encoded protein is CSAGQGQETQYF.

The rearrangement links TRBV5-1 to TRBJ2-6; 10 nucleotides match TRBD1. Trimming removed 4 bases from V and 6 bases from J; junction bases left unmatched: 13. The CDR3 is made up of 18 amino acids. Per the germline V gene, CDR1 is SGHRS and CDR2 is YFSETQ. DNA of the CDR3: TGCGCCAGCAGCGGGGGGTATTCGACAGGGGGCGAGGCCAACGTCCTGACTTTC. Amino acid sequence: CASSGGYSTGGEANVLTF.

The V call is TRBV29-1, the J call TRBJ2-2; D may correspond to TRBD1 or TRBD2 (6 bases each). CDR3 length: 14 amino acids. Trimming removed 6 bases from V and 0 bases from J, with 11 bases in between. Germline loops: CDR1 SQVTM, CDR2 ANQGSEA. CDR3 region: CSVEGVANTGELFF. As DNA, the CDR3 is TGCAGCGTGGAGGGGGTCGCGAACACCGGGGAGCTGTTTTTT.

V usage is TRBV7-9 and J usage is TRBJ1-1; possibly TRBD1 for D (5 bases). This CDR3 is built from 13 residues. Germline V gene data show CDR1 as SEHNR and CDR2 as FQNEAQ (reference sequence). Trimming took off 2 bases at V and 4 bases at J, with 8 bases between the two ends. The CDR3 DNA is TGTGCCAGCAGCTTACCCGGGGCCACTGAAGCTTTCTTT. Protein: CASSLPGATEAFF.

V usage is TRBV5-1 and J usage is TRBJ1-1, with a possible D match to TRBD1 (6 bases). V lost 4 bases, J lost 1 base, and 14 bases lay in between. CDR3 length: 15 residues. Germline values: CDR1 SGHRS, CDR2 YFSETQ. CDR3 residues: CASSPGGFGNTEAFF. CDR3 nucleotide sequence: TGCGCCAGCAGCCCGGGGGGCTTTGGGAACACTGAAGCTTTCTTT. The variable domain in full, completed from reference TRBV5-1 and TRBJ1-1, reads KAGVTQTPRYLIKTRGQQVTLSCSPISGHRSVSWYQQTPGQGLQFLFEYFSETQRNKGNFPGRFSGRQFSNSRSEMNVSTLELGDSALYLCASSPGGFGNTEAFFGQGTRLTVV.

The chain has TRBV5-1 and TRBJ2-5; 8 bases are shared with TRBD1. Germline V gives CDR1 SGHRS, CDR2 YFSETQ. V trimming: 1 base; J trimming: 4 bases; junction bases outside the gene matches: 9. The CDR3 is made up of 16 amino acids. Here the CDR3 reads CASSLRGQGAGETQYF. The CDR3 DNA sequence: TGCGCCAGCAGCTTGAGAGGACAGGGTGCGGGAGAGACCCAGTACTTC. Variable domain in full (rest from reference TRBV5-1 and TRBJ2-5): KAGVTQTPRYLIKTRGQQVTLSCSPISGHRSVSWYQQTPGQGLQFLFEYFSETQRNKGNFPGRFSGRQFSNSRSEMNVSTLELGDSALYLCASSLRGQGAGETQYFGPGTRLLVL.

The rearrangement uses TRBV29-1 and TRBJ1-2; maybe TRBD1 (5 bases). This CDR3 contains 13 residues. Germline values: CDR1 SQVTM, CDR2 ANQGSEA. The ends were cut back, 3 bases at V and 3 bases at J, with 11 bases in the middle. The CDR3 loop is CSVENGADYGYTF. DNA of the CDR3: TGCAGCGTTGAGAACGGGGCCGACTATGGCTACACCTTC.

The rearrangement uses TRBV10-3 and TRBJ2-7; maybe TRBD1 (5 bases). From germline, CDR1 is ENHRY and CDR2 SYGVKD. The CDR3 totals 17 residues. V lost 0 bases and J 2 bases, leaving 17 bases between the germline ends. The CDR3 sequence: CAISESADSLIPYEQYF. DNA for the CDR3: TGTGCCATCAGTGAGTCGGCCGACAGTCTTATTCCCTACGAGCAGTACTTC.

V is TRBV30 and J is TRBJ2-2; D gene uncertain. The germline V and J ends were trimmed by 3 bases and 4 bases, with 9 bases remaining between them. Germline CDR1 and CDR2: GTSNPN and SVGIG (reference sequence). The CDR3 has 13 amino acids. The CDR3 spells CAWSEGATGELFF. CDR3 nucleotide sequence: TGTGCCTGGAGCGAAGGCGCCACCGGGGAGCTGTTTTTT.

The chain links TRBV27 to TRBJ1-2, with 9 bases matching TRBD1. The J segment lost 4 bases and the V segment lost 6 bases, leaving 9 bases of the junction unmatched. Per the germline V gene, CDR1 is MNHEY and CDR2 is SMNVEV (reference sequence). CDR3 length: 15 amino acids. As DNA, the CDR3 is TGTGCCAGCAGCCCGGGACAGGGATGGGCCTATGGCTACACCTTC. Its translation is CASSPGQGWAYGYTF.

The chain employs TRBV28 and TRBJ2-3; possible D gene TRBD1, 6 bases. The ends were cut back, 7 bases at V and 8 bases at J, with 22 bases in the middle. This CDR3 contains 15 residues. In germline, CDR1 is MDHEN, CDR2 SYDVKM. In DNA, the CDR3 is TGTGCCAGCACTCCAGGGGAAGGTTTGTTTAGTACGCAGTATTTT. It translates to CASTPGEGLFSTQYF.

In this sample, this clone turned up once. The chain recombines TRBV29-1 with TRBJ2-5; 10 bases are shared with TRBD2. Losses at the gene ends were 6 bases for V and 4 bases for J; bases not matched to a gene: 11. This CDR3 contains 15 residues. The V gene's germline CDR1 is SQVTM and CDR2 ANQGSEA. As DNA, the CDR3 is TGCAGCGTGGCCAACCTAGCGGGAGTCCGAGAGACCCAGTACTTC. Residues: CSVANLAGVRETQYF.

In this sample, this clone turned up once. This chain links TRBV5-1 with TRBJ1-1; D is unresolved. Trimming stripped 2 bases from V and 0 bases from J, with 5 bases between. Germline-derived CDR1 and CDR2 are SGHRS and YFSETQ. The CDR3 contains 13 residues. In nucleotides, the CDR3 is TGCGCCAGCAGCTTAGGCTTGAACACTGAAGCTTTCTTT. Translating gives CASSLGLNTEAFF.

This sequence joins TRBV9 and TRBJ1-3; D is ambiguous. Germline V gene sequence: CDR1 SGDLS, CDR2 YYNGEE. This CDR3 has 15 residues. Trimming took 0 bases from V and 0 from J, leaving 7 bases between them. The CDR3 here is CASSVDVRSGNTIYF. Here the CDR3 DNA reads TGTGCCAGCAGCGTAGACGTCCGCTCTGGAAACACCATATATTTT.

The chain joins TRBV2 to TRBJ2-6; D is tentatively TRBD1 or TRBD2 (5 bases each). The CDR3 totals 14 residues. Germline CDR1 reads SNHLY; CDR2 reads FYNNEI. Between the trimmed V and J ends, which lost 0 bases and 19 bases, there was a span of 19 bases. The CDR3 is CASSEAYREGPGTF. For the CDR3, the DNA is TGTGCCAGCAGTGAAGCGTATCGTGAGGGGCCCGGAACTTTC.

This clone was seen a handful of times. Other DNA sequences within the sample encode an identical CDR3. The chain joins TRBV10-3 to TRBJ2-7; D gene uncertain. CDR1 and CDR2 (germline): ENHRY, SYGVKD. This CDR3 contains 11 residues. The V end lost 0 bases, the J end lost 6 bases, and 3 bases lay between the germline ends. CDR3 DNA sequence: TGTGCCATCAGTGAGTCAGGCGAGCAGTACTTC. Amino acid sequence: CAISESGEQYF.